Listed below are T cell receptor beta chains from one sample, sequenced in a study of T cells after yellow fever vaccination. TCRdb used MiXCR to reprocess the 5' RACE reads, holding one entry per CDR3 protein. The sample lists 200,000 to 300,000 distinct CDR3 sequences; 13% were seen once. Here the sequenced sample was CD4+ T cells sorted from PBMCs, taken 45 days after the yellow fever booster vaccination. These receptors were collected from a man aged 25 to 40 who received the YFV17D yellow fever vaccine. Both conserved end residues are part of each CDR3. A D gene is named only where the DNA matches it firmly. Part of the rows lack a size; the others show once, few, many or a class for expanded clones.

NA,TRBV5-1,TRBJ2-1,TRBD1,TGCGCCAGCAGCAACGGACAGGGGGTGTACAATGAGCAGTTCTTC,CASSNGQGVYNEQFF
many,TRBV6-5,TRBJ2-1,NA,TGTGCCGCGACCTCGGGACTGCGCTACAATGAGCAGTTCTTC,CAATSGLRYNEQFF
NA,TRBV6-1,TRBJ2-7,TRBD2,TGTGCCGGGGCTCCTAGCGGGTCCTCCTACGAGCAGTACTTC,CAGAPSGSSYEQYF
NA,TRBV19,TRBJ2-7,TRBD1,TGTGCCAGTAGCTCGGACAGGGATGGCCCCCAGTACTTC,CASSSDRDGPQYF
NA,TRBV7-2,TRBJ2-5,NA,TGTGCCAGCGACCCCGGGCCGCTACACGAGACCCAGTACTTC,CASDPGPLHETQYF
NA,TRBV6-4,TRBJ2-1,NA,TGTGCCAGCAGTGAACGGTCGGGTTATGAGCAGTTCTTC,CASSERSGYEQFF
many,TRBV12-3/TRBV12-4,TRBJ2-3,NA,TGTGCCAGCAGTCGAGAGGGCGCTAGCACAGATACGCAGTATTTT,CASSREGASTDTQYF
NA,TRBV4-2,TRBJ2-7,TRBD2,TGTGCCAGCTCGGGGGGGGGAGGGCGGATCGAGCAGTACTTC,CASSGGGGRIEQYF
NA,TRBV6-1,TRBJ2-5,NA,TGTGCCAGCGGTGAACACAGGGAAGAGACCCAGTACTTC,CASGEHREETQYF
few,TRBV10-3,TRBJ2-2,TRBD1,TGTGCCAGCGGCCCGGGACAGCCTTCAGGAGGGGAGCTGTTTTTT,CASGPGQPSGGELFF
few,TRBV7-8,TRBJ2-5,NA,TGTGCCAGCAGCCGTACTAGGCAAGAGACCCAGTACTTC,CASSRTRQETQYF
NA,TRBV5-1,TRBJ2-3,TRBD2,TGCGCCAGCGGGCTAGCGGGACTCACAGATACGCAGTATTTT,CASGLAGLTDTQYF
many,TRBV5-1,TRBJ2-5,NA,TGCGCCAGCAGCTTGGGCGCCCGAGAGACCCAGTACTTC,CASSLGARETQYF
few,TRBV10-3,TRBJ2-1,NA,TGTGCCATCAGTGTATCCGGGACCCTCGGCGATGAGCAGTTCTTC,CAISVSGTLGDEQFF
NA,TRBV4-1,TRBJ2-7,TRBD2,TGCGCCAGCAGCCAAGTCGTAAGCGGGAGGGCGTACGAGCAGTACTTC,CASSQVVSGRAYEQYF
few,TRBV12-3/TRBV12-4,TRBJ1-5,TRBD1,TGTGCCAGCAGTTTAGGAGGGGGCGTTGGCAATCAGCCCCAGCATTTT,CASSLGGGVGNQPQHF
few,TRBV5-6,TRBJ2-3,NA,TGTGCCAGCAGCTTCCTGGACATACACACAGATACGCAGTATTTT,CASSFLDIHTDTQYF
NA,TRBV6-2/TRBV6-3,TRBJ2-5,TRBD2,TGTGCCAGCAGTTACCCGGCTAGCGGGAGCGGAAAGACCCAGTACTTC,CASSYPASGSGKTQYF
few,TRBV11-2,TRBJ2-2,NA,TGTGCCAGCAGCTTACGGGTGGCCGGGGAGCTGTTTTTT,CASSLRVAGELFF
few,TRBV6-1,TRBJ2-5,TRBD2,TGTGCCAGCCGACTAGCGGGAGTAGAGGAGACCCAGTACTTC,CASRLAGVEETQYF
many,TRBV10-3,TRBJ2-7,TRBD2,TGTGCCATCAGTGGCGCCGGGACTACCCCTGTGGGGCAGTACTTC,CAISGAGTTPVGQYF
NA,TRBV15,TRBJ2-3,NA,TGTGCCACCAGCAGAGGGGGGCTAGCAGACACAGATACGCAGTATTTT,CATSRGGLADTDTQYF
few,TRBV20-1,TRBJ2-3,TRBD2,TGCAGTGCTGTAAAACTAGCGGGAGAACTCACTAAGAGCACAGATACGCAGTATTTT,CSAVKLAGELTKSTDTQYF
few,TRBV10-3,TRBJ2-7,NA,TGTGCCATCAGTGATCCCGACACCTACGAGCAGTACTTC,CAISDPDTYEQYF
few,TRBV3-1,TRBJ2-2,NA,TGTGCCAGCAGCCAACCTAGTCGGGCCGGGGAGCTGTTTTTT,CASSQPSRAGELFF
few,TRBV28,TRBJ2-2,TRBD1,TGTGCCAGCAGTTTCCGGACCGGGACAGGGAACACCGGGGAGCTGTTTTTT,CASSFRTGTGNTGELFF
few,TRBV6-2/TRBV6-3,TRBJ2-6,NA,TGTGCCATCCAGAGGTCTCTCATTGGGGCCAACGTCCTGACTTTC,CAIQRSLIGANVLTF
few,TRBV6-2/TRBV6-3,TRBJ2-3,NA,TGTGCCAGCACCTCCGAGGAGATCGCAGATACGCAGTATTTT,CASTSEEIADTQYF
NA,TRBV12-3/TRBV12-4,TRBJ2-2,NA,TGTGCCAGCAAGCCCCAAAGCGGTGTCCCCGGGGAGCTGTTTTTT,CASKPQSGVPGELFF
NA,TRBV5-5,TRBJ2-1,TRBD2,TGTGCCAGCAGCTTGGTTAGCGGGGAGTACAATGAGCAGTTCTTC,CASSLVSGEYNEQFF
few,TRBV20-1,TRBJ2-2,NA,TGCAGTGCTAGAGATGGAGCGAACACCGGGGAGCTGTTTTTT,CSARDGANTGELFF
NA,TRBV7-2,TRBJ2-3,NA,TGTGCCAGCGGGGACACCCTGCGGGATACGCAGTATTTT,CASGDTLRDTQYF
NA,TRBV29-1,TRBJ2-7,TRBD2,TGCAGCGCGGGACTAGCGGGAGGGGTCGAGCAGTACTTC,CSAGLAGGVEQYF
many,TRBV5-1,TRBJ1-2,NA,TGCGCCAGCAGCTTATCCGAGGGGCACTATGGCTACACCTTC,CASSLSEGHYGYTF
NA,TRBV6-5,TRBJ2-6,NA,TGTGCCAGCAGGTACTCCTCTGGGGCCAACGTCCTGACTTTC,CASRYSSGANVLTF
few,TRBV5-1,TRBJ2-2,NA,TGCGCCAGCAGCTTGTTGGAGGGTGGGGAGCTGTTTTTT,CASSLLEGGELFF
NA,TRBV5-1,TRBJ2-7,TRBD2,TGCGCCAGCAGCTCGAACTTAGCGGGAGTGGACGAGCAGTACTTC,CASSSNLAGVDEQYF
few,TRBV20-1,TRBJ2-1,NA,TGCAGTACTAAAGCCCCAGGGTCCCCTTACAATGAGCAGTTCTTC,CSTKAPGSPYNEQFF
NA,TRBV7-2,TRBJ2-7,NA,TGTGCCAGCACCCAGGTCGGGGGTGCCTACGAGCAGTACTTC,CASTQVGGAYEQYF
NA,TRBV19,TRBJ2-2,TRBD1,TGTGCCAGTAGTATAGCCCCTGGGACAGGGGTCCGAGTTGGGATGTTTTTT,CASSIAPGTGVRVGMFF
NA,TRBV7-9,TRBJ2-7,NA,TGTGCCAGCAGCGGAGAGGGGCAGTACTTC,CASSGEGQYF
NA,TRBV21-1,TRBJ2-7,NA,TGTGCCAGCAGCAAAGATCGACAGGGGTGCTCCTACGAGCAGTACTTC,CASSKDRQGCSYEQYF
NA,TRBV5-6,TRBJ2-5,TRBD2,TGTGCCAGCAGCTTTGGTGCCGGGACTAGCAAAAAGACCCAGTACTTC,CASSFGAGTSKKTQYF
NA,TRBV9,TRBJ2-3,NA,TGTGCCAGCAGCCCAAGCCGGGGAGATACGCAGTATTTT,CASSPSRGDTQYF
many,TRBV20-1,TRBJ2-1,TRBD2,TGCAGTGTAAGGACTAGCGCGTACAATGAGCAGTTCTTC,CSVRTSAYNEQFF
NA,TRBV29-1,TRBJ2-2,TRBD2,TGCAGCGTTGGCCCGACTAGCGGGAAGAACACCGGGGATCTGTTTTTT,CSVGPTSGKNTGDLFF
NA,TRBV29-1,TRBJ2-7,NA,TGCAGCGTTGAAGGATTTGGGGGGCGGGCCTACGAGCAGTACTTC,CSVEGFGGRAYEQYF
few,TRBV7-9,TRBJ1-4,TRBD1,TGTGCCAGCAGCTCAGGGACAGGTTACGAAAAACTGTTTTTT,CASSSGTGYEKLFF
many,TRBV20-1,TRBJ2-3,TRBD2,TGCAGTGCTCTCAAGCCCGGGACTAGCAGCGATACGCAGTATTTT,CSALKPGTSSDTQYF